The 6 T cell receptor beta chains listed next were all sequenced from one sample in a study of shared clonotypes between healthy human individuals. As defined, naive CD8 cells were CD45RO-negative and positively selected for CCR7, with terminally differentiated effector memory CD45RA+ cells excluded. Clones were read by immunoSEQ multiplex PCR, and TCRdb kept only the in-frame ones, dropping some. In the table there are some 2.1 million clones, roughly 95% of which are singletons. The sequenced sample was naive CD8+ T cells from PBMCs. The receptor source for this set is a young man in good health. Some clones in this sample may be carry-over from other donors' samples.

This clone was seen a handful of times. The chain links TRBV5-4 to TRBJ1-1, with TRBD1 matching over 7 bases. V dropped 4 bases and J dropped 5; count of bases not matched to a gene: 8. The CDR3 contains 14 residues. Germline assignment: CDR1 SGHNT and CDR2 YYREEE (reference sequence). This chain's CDR3 is CASSLQGVGTEAFF. CDR3 in DNA: TGTGCCAGCAGCCTTCAGGGGGTGGGGACTGAAGCTTTCTTT.

The V and J genes are TRBV29-1 and TRBJ2-1, with TRBD2 matching 10 bases. The V and J ends lost 6 bases and 7 bases, in that order; junction bases with no gene match: 15. The CDR3 loop spans 16 amino acids. Germline V CDR1 and CDR2: SQVTM, ANQGSEA. The CDR3 loop reads CSVPKRLAGVGNEQFF. CDR3 nucleotides: TGCAGCGTACCTAAAAGGCTAGCGGGAGTCGGAAATGAGCAGTTCTTC.

CDR3 protein: CASSLTSGRAINNEQFF. The CDR3 nucleotides read TGTGCCAGCTCATTAACTAGCGGGAGGGCCATTAACAATGAGCAGTTCTTC. J is TRBJ2-1 and V is TRBV18; 13 positions agree with TRBD2. The CDR3 length is 17 residues. Per the germline V gene, CDR1 is KGHSH and CDR2 is LQKENI. The V and J ends lost 5 bases and 5 bases, in that order; junction bases with no gene match: 9.

The J gene is TRBJ2-7, the V gene TRBV15; a weak D match, TRBD2 (5 bases). Per germline, CDR1 LNHNV and CDR2 YYDKDF (reference sequence). This CDR3 is 13 amino acids long. The ends were cut back, 8 bases at V and 1 base at J, with 12 bases in the middle. CDR3 coding DNA: TGTGCCACCGCAAAACCGGGGTCCTACGAGCAGTACTTC. Amino acids: CATAKPGSYEQYF.

This rearrangement joins TRBV11-2 to TRBJ2-1; tentative D call: TRBD2 (5 bases). V dropped 1 base and J dropped 12 bases, with 22 bases sitting between them. CDR1 SGHAT and CDR2 FQNNGV come from the germline V gene. The CDR3 is 16 amino acids. CDR3 amino acids: CASSLGTRASQVRQFF. The CDR3 bases are TGTGCCAGCAGCTTAGGTACTCGAGCTAGCCAGGTCCGGCAGTTCTTC.

This clone turned up a few times. This sample also contains other DNA sequences that code for the same CDR3. The chain recombines TRBV7-9 with TRBJ1-5, with D uncertain. The CDR3 has 12 residues. V lost 4 bases to trimming and J lost 3 bases, with 4 bases between them. Germline V gene lookup returns CDR1 SEHNR and CDR2 FQNEAQ (reference sequence). Here the CDR3 DNA reads TGTGCCAGCAGCTCCGACAATCAGCCCCAGCATTTT. Residues: CASSSDNQPQHF.